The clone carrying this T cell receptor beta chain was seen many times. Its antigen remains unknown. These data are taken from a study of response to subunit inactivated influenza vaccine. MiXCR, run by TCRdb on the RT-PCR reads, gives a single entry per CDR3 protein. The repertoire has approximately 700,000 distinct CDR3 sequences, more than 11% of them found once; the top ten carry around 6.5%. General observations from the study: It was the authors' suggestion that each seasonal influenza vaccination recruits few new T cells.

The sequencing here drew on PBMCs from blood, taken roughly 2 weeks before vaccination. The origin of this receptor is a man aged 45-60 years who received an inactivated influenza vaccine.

CDR3 DNA sequence: TGTGCCAGCAGTCACCCCCCGTGGGACAGACTCAATGAGCAGTTCTTC. Its protein is CASSHPPWDRLNEQFF. J is TRBJ2-1 and V is TRBV6-5; 7 bases align to TRBD1. The CDR3 is 16 residues long. Looked up from germline, CDR1 is MNHEY and CDR2 is SVGAGI. Trimming cost V 5 bases and J 6 bases; bases outside gene matches: 13.